This T cell receptor beta chain was found in a study of blood T cell repertoires in COVID-19. Study-level information: Collection of acute and convalescent COVID-19 samples took place in the United States, Italy and Spain. The analysed material was cDNA or gDNA that came from T cells, B-cell-depleted T cells, or PBMCs.

In the original analysis: The assay estimated nucleated cells by amplifying reference gene primers. Assay used: immunoSEQ multiplex PCR; TCRdb lists only in-frame clones, some missing. The V and J calls and the clone size are those of that table, but D and trimming were determined from the DNA. The repertoire consists of 88,000 or so clones, with 86% occurring once and the leading ten covering roughly 6.5%. The V and J ends lost 5 bases and 6 bases respectively, with 18 bases between them. CDR1 is SGHRS and CDR2 is YFSETQ in the germline V gene. The CDR3 has 15 amino acids. This receptor was obtained from a man in his sixties with acute or convalescent COVID-19. The sequenced sample consisted of peripheral blood. The gene calls are TRBV5-1 and TRBJ2-1, with a tentative D call TRBD2 (5 bases). The CDR3 sequence is CASRPTDGGGNEQFF. CDR3 in DNA: TGCGCCAGCAGGCCAACGGACGGAGGTGGCAATGAGCAGTTCTTC.